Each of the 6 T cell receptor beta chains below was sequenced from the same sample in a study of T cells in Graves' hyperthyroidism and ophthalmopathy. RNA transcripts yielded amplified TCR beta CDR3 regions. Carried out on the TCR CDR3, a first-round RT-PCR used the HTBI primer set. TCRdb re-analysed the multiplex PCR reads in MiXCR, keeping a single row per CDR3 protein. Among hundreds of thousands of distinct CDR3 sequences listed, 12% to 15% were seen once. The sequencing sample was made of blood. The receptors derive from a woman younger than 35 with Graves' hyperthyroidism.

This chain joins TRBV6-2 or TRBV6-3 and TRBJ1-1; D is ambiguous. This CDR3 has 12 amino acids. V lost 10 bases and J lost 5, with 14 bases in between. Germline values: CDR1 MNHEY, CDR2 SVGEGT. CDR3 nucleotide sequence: TGTGCCACCGGGTGGGGAACGACTGAAGCTTTCTTT. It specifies CATGWGTTEAFF.

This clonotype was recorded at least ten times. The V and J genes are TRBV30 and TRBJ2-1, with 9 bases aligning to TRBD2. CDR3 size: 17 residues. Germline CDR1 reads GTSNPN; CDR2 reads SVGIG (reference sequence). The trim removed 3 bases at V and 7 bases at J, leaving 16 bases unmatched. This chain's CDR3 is CAWRIATMAGGRNEQFF. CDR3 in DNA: TGTGCCTGGAGAATCGCCACCATGGCGGGAGGGAGGAATGAGCAGTTCTTC.

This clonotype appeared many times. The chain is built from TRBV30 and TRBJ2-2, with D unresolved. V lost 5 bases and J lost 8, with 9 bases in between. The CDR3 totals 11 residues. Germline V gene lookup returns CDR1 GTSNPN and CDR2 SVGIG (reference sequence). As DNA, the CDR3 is TGTGCCTGGTCCCTTGCGGGGGAGCTGTTTTTT. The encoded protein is CAWSLAGELFF.

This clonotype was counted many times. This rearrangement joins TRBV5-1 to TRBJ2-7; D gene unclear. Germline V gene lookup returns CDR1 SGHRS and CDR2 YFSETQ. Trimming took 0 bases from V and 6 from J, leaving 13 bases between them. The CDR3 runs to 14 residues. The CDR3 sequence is CASSLAGITAEQYF. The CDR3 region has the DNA TGCGCCAGCAGCTTGGCAGGTATAACTGCCGAGCAGTACTTC.

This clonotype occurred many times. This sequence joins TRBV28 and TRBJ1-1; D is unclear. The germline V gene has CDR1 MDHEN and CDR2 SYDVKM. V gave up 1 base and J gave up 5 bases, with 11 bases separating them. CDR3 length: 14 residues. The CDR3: CASSLSASGTEAFF. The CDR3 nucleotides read TGTGCCAGCAGTTTATCAGCCAGTGGGACTGAAGCTTTCTTT.

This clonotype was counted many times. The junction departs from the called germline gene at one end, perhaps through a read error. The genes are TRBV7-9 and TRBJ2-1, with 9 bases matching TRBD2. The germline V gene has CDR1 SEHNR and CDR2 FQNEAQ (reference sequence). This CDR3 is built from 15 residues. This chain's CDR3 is CASSLVAGEYNEQFF. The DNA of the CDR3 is TGCGCCAGCAGCTTGGTAGCGGGAGAGTACAATGAGCAGTTCTTC.